This T cell receptor (beta chain) was recovered during a study of blood T cell repertoires in COVID-19. Study in general: Acute and convalescent COVID-19 specimens originated in the United States, Italy and Spain.

V lost 4 bases to trimming and J lost 0 bases, with 13 bases between them. The CDR3 runs 15 residues. In germline, CDR1 is SGHDT, CDR2 YYEEEE. In the original workflow: Counts of nucleated cells, estimated from reference gene primer amplification, were obtained. Measured with immunoSEQ multiplex PCR; TCRdb has only the in-frame clones, and not every one. That table furnishes V, J and clone size, whereas the DNA furnished D and trimming. The profile covers around 230,000 clones, with 83% appearing a single time and 2.5% taken by the ten largest. The receptor comes from a woman aged 40 to 55 with active or convalescent COVID-19. Source material: peripheral blood. The chain has TRBV5-6 and TRBJ1-1; D perhaps matches TRBD1 (6 bases). The CDR3 here is CASSRGGDLNTEAFF. DNA for the CDR3: TGTGCCAGCAGCCGAGGGGGTGATTTGAACACTGAAGCTTTCTTT.